This T cell receptor beta chain was recovered during a study of T cell responses to AZD1222 COVID-19 vaccine. Notes on this clone: What it binds is unknown.

Overall study findings and caveats: Repertoire samples came only from after the peak T cell response. There were mostly white British donors and more females than males, and clonal diversity was possibly underestimated.

Some clones are missing from TCRdb's copy, which holds only in-frame ones; the method was immunoSEQ multiplex PCR. The repertoire includes more than 80,000 clones, approximately 90% of them detected once, and 25% to 30% sits in the top ten. CDR1 MDHEN and CDR2 SYDVKM come from the germline V gene. There are 13 residues in the CDR3. V was shortened by 2 bases and J by 13 bases, with 17 bases between the two germline ends. The rearrangement uses TRBV28 and TRBJ1-1, with a tentative D call TRBD1 (5 bases). The sample here was peripheral blood, taken 28 days after the second AZD1222 dose. This sequence was found in an adult who received the AZD1222 COVID-19 vaccine. The CDR3 loop is CASSLRKGERGFF. CDR3 in DNA: TGTGCCAGCAGTTTAAGGAAAGGGGAGCGCGGTTTCTTT. The complete variable domain, with remaining parts taken from reference TRBV28 and TRBJ1-1, reads DVKVTQSSRYLVKRTGEKVFLECVQDMDHENMFWYRQDPGLGLRLIYFSYDVKMKEKGDIPEGYSVSREKKERFSLILESASTNQTSMYLCASSLRKGERGFFGQGTRLTVV.